This T cell receptor (beta chain) was observed in a study of T cell responses to AZD1222 COVID-19 vaccine (dated by TCRdb to the early 2020s). Some background on the complete study: TCR sequencing covered approximately 230 trial participants: roughly 200 given two doses of AZD1222 and 26 given two doses of MenACWY control vaccine. Trial participants were enrolled by age into 18-55, 56-69 and 70-plus year subgroups, with around 150, 28 and 57 TCR-sequenced participants respectively. What the authors observed across the whole study: The 56-69-year group was small, and its depth increase did not reach significance, likely because of low power. After two AZD1222 doses, both the breadth and the depth of spike-specific TCRs were significantly higher than at day 0 and than in MenACWY recipients. Participants were mostly white British, with more females than males. The authors suggested clonal diversity may have been underestimated. The vaccine-associated CD4 TCRs covered the entire spike protein, and the dominant responses fell in regions 160-218 and 743-854. Nearly half of unique spike-specific TCRs reportedly recognized epitopes outside regions mutated in the B.1.351 and B.1.1.7 variants. Because no day 14 peak-response samples were available, repertoires were characterized only after the peak T cell response. Conclusions about previously exposed vaccinees are limited because only 5 or 6 AZD1222 recipients were SARS-CoV-2 seropositive at baseline.

The CDR3 regions of human TCRbeta chains were subjected to immunosequencing. The study's own analysis went as follows. TCRs in the repertoires were matched against a reference library of SARS-CoV-2-specific TCRs that had been generated with the MIRA antigen-specificity platform. Breadth was defined as the fraction of unique TCRs that were SARS-CoV-2-associated. Depth was defined as the fraction of total T cells that were SARS-CoV-2-associated. Using the MIRA data, each spike-specific TCR was mapped to the spike region that the TCR reacts to and placed in a CD4 or CD8 class. Log10-transformed breadth and depth values were compared by one-way ANOVA with Sidak's multiple comparisons tests. The immuneACCESS repertoire file appears here via TCRdb, limited to in-frame rearrangements. These files lack a portion of the clones; in checked studies, under half of the deficit traces to unresolved V genes, and the cause of the others is not known. Clonal size and the V and J genes are those of that table, whereas D and trimming came from the DNA. The sample profile shows roughly 180,000 clones; roughly 94% of them were found once. The leading ten clones occupy about 1.5% of the sample.

As to this clone: Its antigen is still unknown. No base quality values were provided; no much bigger clone lies one nucleotide off.

In light of the paper, this sample's time point label describes: about 28 days (+/-7) after the second vaccine dose. AZD1222 recipients given second doses at about 4 weeks or at about 12 weeks were pooled, since spike-specific TCR depth and breadth were not found to differ between the two schedules. Vaccinee samples came from UK trials COV001 and COV002, including a single-blind randomized controlled phase 2/3 trial of AZD1222 (ChAdOx1 nCoV-19) in healthy adults. For TCRbeta chain sequencing, PBMC samples were collected from trial participants at day 0 and at day 28 after the second dose. Compared with germline, V lacks 4 bases and J lacks 6 bases; bases without a gene match: 5. From the cysteine up to the phenylalanine, the CDR3 has a length of 13 residues. CDR3 DNA only is kept here, 39 bases in frame from base 1. CDR1 and CDR2 are read off the germline V gene as SGHRS and YFSETQ.

The chain was built from TRBV5-1 and TRBJ1-2; a stretch of 8 junction bases matches TRBD1. The TCR was taken from an adult who received the AZD1222 COVID-19 vaccine. Sample: peripheral blood, taken 28 days after the second AZD1222 dose. CDR3 loop: CASSVTGGDGYTF. The DNA sequence is as follows: TGCGCCAGCAGCGTAACAGGGGGTGATGGCTACACCTTC.